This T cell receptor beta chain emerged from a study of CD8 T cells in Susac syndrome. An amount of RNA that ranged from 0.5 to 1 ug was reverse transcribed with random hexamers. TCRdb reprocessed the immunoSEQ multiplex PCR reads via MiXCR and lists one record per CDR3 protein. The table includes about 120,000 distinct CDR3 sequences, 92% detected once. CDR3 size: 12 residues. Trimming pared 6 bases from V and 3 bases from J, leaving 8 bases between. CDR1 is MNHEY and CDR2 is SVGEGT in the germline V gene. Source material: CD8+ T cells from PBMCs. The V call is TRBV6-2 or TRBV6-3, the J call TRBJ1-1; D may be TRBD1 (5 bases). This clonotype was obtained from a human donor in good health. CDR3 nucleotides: TGTGCCAGCAGCCCCAGGGACACTGAAGCTTTCTTT. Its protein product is CASSPRDTEAFF.